This TCR beta chain emerged from a study of T cells after yellow fever vaccination. A single record per CDR3 protein comes from TCRdb applying MiXCR to the 5' RACE reads. The sample includes around 150,000 distinct CDR3 sequences, around 7.2% of them seen just once. Germline loops: CDR1 DFQATT, CDR2 SNEGSKA (reference sequence). The V gene end was trimmed by 5 bases and the J gene end by 7 bases; junction bases not matched to a gene: 10. The CDR3 runs to 14 residues. The specimen was CD4+ T cells sorted from PBMCs, collected about 5 days after the first yellow fever vaccination. This TCR came from a man aged 18 to 29 who received the YFV17D yellow fever vaccine. This chain uses TRBV20-1 with TRBJ1-2; 10 bases are a match to TRBD1. The CDR3 sequence is CSAPDRGRRFGYTF. The CDR3 DNA follows: TGCAGTGCTCCTGACAGGGGGCGCCGATTTGGCTACACCTTC.